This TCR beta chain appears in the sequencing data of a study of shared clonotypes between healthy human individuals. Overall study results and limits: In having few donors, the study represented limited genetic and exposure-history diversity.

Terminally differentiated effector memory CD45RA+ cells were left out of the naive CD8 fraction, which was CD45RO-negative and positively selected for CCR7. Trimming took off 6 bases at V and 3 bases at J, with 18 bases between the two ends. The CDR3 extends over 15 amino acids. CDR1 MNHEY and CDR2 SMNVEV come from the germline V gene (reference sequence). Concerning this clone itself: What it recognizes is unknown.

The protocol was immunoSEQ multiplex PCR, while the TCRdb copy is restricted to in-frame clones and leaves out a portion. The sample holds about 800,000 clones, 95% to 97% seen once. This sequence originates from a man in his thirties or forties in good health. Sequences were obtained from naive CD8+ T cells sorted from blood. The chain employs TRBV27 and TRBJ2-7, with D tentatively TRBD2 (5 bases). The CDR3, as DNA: TGTGCCAGCAGAACAAGCCCGGGAATAAACTACGAGCAGTACTTC. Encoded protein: CASRTSPGINYEQYF.